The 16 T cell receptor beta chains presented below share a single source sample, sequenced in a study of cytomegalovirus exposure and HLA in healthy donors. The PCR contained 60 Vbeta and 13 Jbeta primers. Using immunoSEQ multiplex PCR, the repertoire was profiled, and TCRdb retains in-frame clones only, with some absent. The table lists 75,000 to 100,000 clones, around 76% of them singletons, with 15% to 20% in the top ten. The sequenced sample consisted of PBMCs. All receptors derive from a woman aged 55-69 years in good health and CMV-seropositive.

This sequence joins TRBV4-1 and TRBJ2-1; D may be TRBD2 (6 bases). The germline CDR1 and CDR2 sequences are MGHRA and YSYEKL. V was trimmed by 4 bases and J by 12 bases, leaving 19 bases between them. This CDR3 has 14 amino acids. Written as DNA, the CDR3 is TGCGCCAGCAGCCTCCCCGGTGGTTCCGGGGGGCAGTTCTTC. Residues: CASSLPGGSGGQFF.

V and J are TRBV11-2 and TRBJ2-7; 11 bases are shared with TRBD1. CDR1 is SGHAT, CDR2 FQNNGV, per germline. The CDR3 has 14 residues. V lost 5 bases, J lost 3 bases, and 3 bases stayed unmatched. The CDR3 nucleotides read TGTGCCAGCAGCCCCGGGACAGGGGGCTACGAGCAGTACTTC. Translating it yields CASSPGTGGYEQYF.

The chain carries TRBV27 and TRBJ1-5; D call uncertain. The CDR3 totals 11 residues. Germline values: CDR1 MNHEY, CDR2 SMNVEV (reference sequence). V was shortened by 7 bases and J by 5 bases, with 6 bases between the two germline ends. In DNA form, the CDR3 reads TGTGCCAGCACCGGTCATCAGCCCCAGCATTTT. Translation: CASTGHQPQHF.

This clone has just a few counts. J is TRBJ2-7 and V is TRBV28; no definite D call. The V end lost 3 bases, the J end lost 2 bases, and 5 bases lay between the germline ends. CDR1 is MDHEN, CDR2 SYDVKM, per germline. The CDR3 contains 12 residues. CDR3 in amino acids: CASSLPTYEQYF. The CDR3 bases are TGTGCCAGCAGTTTGCCTACCTACGAGCAGTACTTC. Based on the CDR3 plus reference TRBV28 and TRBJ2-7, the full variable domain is DVKVTQSSRYLVKRTGEKVFLECVQDMDHENMFWYRQDPGLGLRLIYFSYDVKMKEKGDIPEGYSVSREKKERFSLILESASTNQTSMYLCASSLPTYEQYFGPGTRLTVT.

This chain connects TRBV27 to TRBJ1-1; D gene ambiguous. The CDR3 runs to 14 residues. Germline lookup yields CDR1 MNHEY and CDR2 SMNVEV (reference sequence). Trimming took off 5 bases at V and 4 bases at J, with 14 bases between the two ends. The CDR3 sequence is CASSMNPSVTEAFF. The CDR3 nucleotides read TGTGCCAGCAGTATGAACCCGAGCGTCACTGAAGCTTTCTTT.

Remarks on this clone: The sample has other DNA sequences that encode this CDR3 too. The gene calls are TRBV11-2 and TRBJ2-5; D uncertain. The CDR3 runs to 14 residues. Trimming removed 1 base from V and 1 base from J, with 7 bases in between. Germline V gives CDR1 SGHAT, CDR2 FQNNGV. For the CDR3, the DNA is TGTGCCAGCAGCTTAGGGGCTTCCCAAGAGACCCAGTACTTC. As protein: CASSLGASQETQYF.

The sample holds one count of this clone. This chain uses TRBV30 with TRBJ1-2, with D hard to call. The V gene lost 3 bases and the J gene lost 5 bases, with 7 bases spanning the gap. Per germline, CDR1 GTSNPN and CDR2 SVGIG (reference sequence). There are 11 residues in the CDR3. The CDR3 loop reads CAWSLSYGYTF. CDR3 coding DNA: TGTGCCTGGAGCCTAAGTTATGGCTACACCTTC.

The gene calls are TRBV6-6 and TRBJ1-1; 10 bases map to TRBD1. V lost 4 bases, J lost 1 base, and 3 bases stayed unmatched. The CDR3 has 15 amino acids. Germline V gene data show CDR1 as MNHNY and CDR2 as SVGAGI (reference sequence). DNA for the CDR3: TGTGCCAGCAGTTGGCGGGACAGGGGGAACACTGAAGCTTTCTTT. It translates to CASSWRDRGNTEAFF.

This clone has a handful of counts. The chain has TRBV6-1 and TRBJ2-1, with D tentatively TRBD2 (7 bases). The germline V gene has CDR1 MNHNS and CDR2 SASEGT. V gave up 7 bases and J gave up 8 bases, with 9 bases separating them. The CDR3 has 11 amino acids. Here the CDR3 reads CASTGGDEQFF. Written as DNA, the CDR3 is TGTGCCAGCACGGGGGGCGATGAGCAGTTCTTC.

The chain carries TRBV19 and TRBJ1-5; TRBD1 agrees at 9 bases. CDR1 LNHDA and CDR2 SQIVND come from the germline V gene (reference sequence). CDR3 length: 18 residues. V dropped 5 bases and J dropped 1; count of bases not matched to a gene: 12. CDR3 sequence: CASSGGGPQGASNQPQHF. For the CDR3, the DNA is TGTGCCAGTAGTGGGGGGGGCCCACAGGGGGCGAGCAATCAGCCCCAGCATTTT.

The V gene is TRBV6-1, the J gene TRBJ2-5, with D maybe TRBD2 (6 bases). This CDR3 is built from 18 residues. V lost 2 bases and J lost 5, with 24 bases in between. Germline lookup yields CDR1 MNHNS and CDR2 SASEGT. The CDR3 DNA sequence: TGTGCCAGCAGTGAAACGAGGAGGCTAGCGACGCGTTTTGAGACCCAGTACTTC. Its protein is CASSETRRLATRFETQYF.

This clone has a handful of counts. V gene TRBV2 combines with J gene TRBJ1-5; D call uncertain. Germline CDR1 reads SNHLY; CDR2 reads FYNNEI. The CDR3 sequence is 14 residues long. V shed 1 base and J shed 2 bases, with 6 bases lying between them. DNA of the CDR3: TGTGCCAGCAGTGAAGTCCAGGGCAATCAGCCCCAGCATTTT. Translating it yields CASSEVQGNQPQHF.

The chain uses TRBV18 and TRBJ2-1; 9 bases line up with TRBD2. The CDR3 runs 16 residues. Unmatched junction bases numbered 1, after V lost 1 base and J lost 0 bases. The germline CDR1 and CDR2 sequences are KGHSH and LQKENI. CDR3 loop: CASSPLAGASYNEQFF. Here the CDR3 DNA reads TGTGCCAGCTCACCACTAGCGGGAGCCTCCTACAATGAGCAGTTCTTC.

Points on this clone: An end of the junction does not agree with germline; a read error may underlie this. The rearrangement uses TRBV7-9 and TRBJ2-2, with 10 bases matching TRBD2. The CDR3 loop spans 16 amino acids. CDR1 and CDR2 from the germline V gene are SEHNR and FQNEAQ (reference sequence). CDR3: CSSSFRLAGVTGELFF. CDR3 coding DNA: TGTTCCAGCAGCTTCCGGCTAGCGGGAGTCACCGGGGAGCTGTTTTTT.

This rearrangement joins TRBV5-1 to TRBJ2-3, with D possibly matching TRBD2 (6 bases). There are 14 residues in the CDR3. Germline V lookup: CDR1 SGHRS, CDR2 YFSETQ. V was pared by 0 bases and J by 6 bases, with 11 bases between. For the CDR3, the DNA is TGCGCCAGCAGCTTGGCGGGGGATTGGGATACGCAGTATTTT. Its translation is CASSLAGDWDTQYF.

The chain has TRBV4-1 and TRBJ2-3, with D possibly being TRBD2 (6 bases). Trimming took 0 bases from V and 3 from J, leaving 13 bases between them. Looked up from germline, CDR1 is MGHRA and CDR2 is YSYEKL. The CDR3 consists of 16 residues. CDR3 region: CASSQDRGLLTDTQYF. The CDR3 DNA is TGCGCCAGCAGCCAAGATAGGGGACTCTTGACAGATACGCAGTATTTT.